These T cell receptor beta chains were read from a single sample in a study of T-cell reconstitution after alpha-beta-depleted transplantation in children. MiXCR was run by TCRdb on the PCR reads, yielding one entry per CDR3 protein. The repertoire has 140,000 to 150,000 distinct CDR3 sequences, 8% to 10% of them found once; the top ten carry roughly 18%. The sequences come from PBMCs, mostly from graft donor cells, collected 180 days after TCRalphabeta/CD19-depleted stem cell transplant. These receptors were obtained from a female patient aged 2-15 years who had a stem cell transplant for congenital amegakaryocytic thrombocytopenia, so the T cells may come from the graft donor. The CDR3 runs from the conserved cysteine through the conserved F or W. The D gene is left open where the match is weak. The size of a clone is reported for some rows only, either as once, few or many, or as a class for expanded clones.

j_call: TRBJ2-7; d_call: TRBD1; v_call: TRBV14; clone_size: many; cdr3_nt: TGTGCCATCAATCGAGGGACAGGCCCTTTGCTATACTACGAGCAGTACTTC; cdr3_aa: CAINRGTGPLLYYEQYF
j_call: TRBJ2-3; d_call: NA; v_call: TRBV7-9; clone_size: few; cdr3_nt: TGTGCCAGCAGCTTTAAAGATACGCAGTATTTT; cdr3_aa: CASSFKDTQYF
j_call: TRBJ2-7; d_call: NA; v_call: TRBV12-3/TRBV12-4; clone_size: many; cdr3_nt: TGTGCCAGCAGCCCAGACCAGAGCTCCTACGAGCAGTACTTC; cdr3_aa: CASSPDQSSYEQYF
j_call: TRBJ2-7; d_call: TRBD2; v_call: TRBV11-2; clone_size: many; cdr3_nt: TGTGCCAGCAGCTTAACTAGCGGAACCTACGAGCAGTACTTC; cdr3_aa: CASSLTSGTYEQYF
j_call: TRBJ2-2; d_call: TRBD2; v_call: TRBV20-1; clone_size: many; cdr3_nt: TGCAGTGCGCCCCGGACTAGCGGGAGCCCCGGGGAGCTGTTTTTT; cdr3_aa: CSAPRTSGSPGELFF
j_call: TRBJ1-6; d_call: NA; v_call: TRBV5-1; clone_size: many; cdr3_nt: TGCGCCAGCAACCGGGACCTAAATTCACCCCTCCACTTT; cdr3_aa: CASNRDLNSPLHF
j_call: TRBJ2-7; d_call: NA; v_call: TRBV29-1; clone_size: many; cdr3_nt: TGCAGCGTTGCGGGAGCCTACGAGCAGTACTTC; cdr3_aa: CSVAGAYEQYF
j_call: TRBJ2-3; d_call: NA; v_call: TRBV27; clone_size: many; cdr3_nt: TGTGCCAGCAGCTCAACAGGGCCACTGGTTACGCAGTATTTT; cdr3_aa: CASSSTGPLVTQYF
j_call: TRBJ2-3; d_call: TRBD2; v_call: TRBV11-2; clone_size: NA; cdr3_nt: TGTGCCAGCAGCCCAGGACTAGCGGGAGGGCCGGATACGCAGTATTTT; cdr3_aa: CASSPGLAGGPDTQYF
j_call: TRBJ2-7; d_call: TRBD1; v_call: TRBV7-8; clone_size: many; cdr3_nt: TGTGCCAGCAGCTTATCCCCAGACAGGGGCTACGAGCAGTACTTC; cdr3_aa: CASSLSPDRGYEQYF
j_call: TRBJ2-3; d_call: NA; v_call: TRBV12-3/TRBV12-4; clone_size: many; cdr3_nt: TGTGCCAGCAGTCGGGCCCTCGGAACAGATACGCAGTATTTT; cdr3_aa: CASSRALGTDTQYF
j_call: TRBJ2-2; d_call: NA; v_call: TRBV20-1; clone_size: many; cdr3_nt: TGCAGTGGGGACTCACAGTCCGGGGAGCTGTTTTTT; cdr3_aa: CSGDSQSGELFF
j_call: TRBJ2-1; d_call: NA; v_call: TRBV18; clone_size: many; cdr3_nt: TGTGCCAGCTCACCACTGACTTCTTACAATGAGCAGTTCTTC; cdr3_aa: CASSPLTSYNEQFF
j_call: TRBJ2-1; d_call: TRBD2; v_call: TRBV29-1; clone_size: few; cdr3_nt: TGCAGCGCGGGACTAGCGGGGGGTATCTCCTACAATGAGCAGTTCTTC; cdr3_aa: CSAGLAGGISYNEQFF
j_call: TRBJ2-5; d_call: NA; v_call: TRBV10-2; clone_size: few; cdr3_nt: TGCGCCAGTGGCCCGACGGGGGTCCAAGAGACCCAGTACTTC; cdr3_aa: CASGPTGVQETQYF
j_call: TRBJ2-2; d_call: NA; v_call: TRBV7-2; clone_size: many; cdr3_nt: TGTGCCACCTCCGTCGGTTGGAACACCGGGGAGCTGTTTTTT; cdr3_aa: CATSVGWNTGELFF
j_call: TRBJ2-7; d_call: TRBD1; v_call: TRBV28; clone_size: many; cdr3_nt: TGTGCCAGCAGTCCAAGACAGGGTTTAGTTTCCTACGAGCAGTACTTC; cdr3_aa: CASSPRQGLVSYEQYF
j_call: TRBJ2-3; d_call: NA; v_call: TRBV20-1; clone_size: NA; cdr3_nt: TGCAGTGCTACTAGAGATACGCAGTATTTT; cdr3_aa: CSATRDTQYF
j_call: TRBJ1-5; d_call: TRBD1; v_call: TRBV12-3/TRBV12-4; clone_size: few; cdr3_nt: TGTGCCAGCAGTTTTACAGGGGGCCGTAGCAATCAGCCCCAGCATTTT; cdr3_aa: CASSFTGGRSNQPQHF
j_call: TRBJ2-5; d_call: NA; v_call: TRBV27; clone_size: many; cdr3_nt: TGTGCCAGCAGTTCCCTTGGGGGGCTCGGGGGGGAGACCCAGTACTTC; cdr3_aa: CASSSLGGLGGETQYF
j_call: TRBJ2-2; d_call: TRBD1; v_call: TRBV9; clone_size: many; cdr3_nt: TGTGCCAGCACCCCGGGACAGTACACCGGGGAGCTGTTTTTT; cdr3_aa: CASTPGQYTGELFF
j_call: TRBJ1-4; d_call: TRBD1; v_call: TRBV20-1; clone_size: NA; cdr3_nt: TGCAGTGCTAGAGATCCGTGGGCAGGGGGTGAAAAACTGTTTTTT; cdr3_aa: CSARDPWAGGEKLFF
j_call: TRBJ1-5; d_call: NA; v_call: TRBV5-5; clone_size: many; cdr3_nt: TGTGCCAGCAGCGCACTGGGACAACACGCGGGACAGCCCCAGCATTTT; cdr3_aa: CASSALGQHAGQPQHF
j_call: TRBJ2-5; d_call: NA; v_call: TRBV7-6; clone_size: many; cdr3_nt: TGTGCCAGCAGCGTGGCCGGGGAGACCCAGTACTTC; cdr3_aa: CASSVAGETQYF
j_call: TRBJ2-1; d_call: NA; v_call: TRBV20-1; clone_size: many; cdr3_nt: TGCAGTGCTAGTCTTCCCGGGACATTCTACAATGAGCAGTTCTTC; cdr3_aa: CSASLPGTFYNEQFF
j_call: TRBJ1-1; d_call: TRBD1; v_call: TRBV18; clone_size: few; cdr3_nt: TGTGCCAGCTCACCACCGGGACAGTTCAGGAACACTGAAGCTTTCTTT; cdr3_aa: CASSPPGQFRNTEAFF